This TCR beta chain was found in a study of blood T cell repertoires in COVID-19. The protocol was immunoSEQ multiplex PCR, while the TCRdb copy is restricted to in-frame clones and leaves out a portion. The sample lists about 98,000 clones, approximately 89% seen once, with under 13% in the top ten. This CDR3 region has 15 residues. Germline lookup yields CDR1 SGHAT and CDR2 FQNNGV. V lost 1 base and J lost 1, with 10 bases in between. The sequence was collected from a man aged 45-65 years with acute or convalescent COVID-19. Sequencing was performed on peripheral blood. This chain links TRBV11-2 with TRBJ1-1, with D tentatively TRBD1 (5 bases). The CDR3 nucleotides are TGTGCCAGCAGCTTAGCTGGGGGAGGGAACACTGAAGCTTTCTTT. Its translation is CASSLAGGGNTEAFF.